The clone carrying this T cell receptor (beta chain) came up many times. Its specificity is unknown. The entry originates in a study of molecular identifiers for immune sequencing clone quantification. Trimming cost V 3 bases and J 0 bases, with 6 bases left between them. This CDR3 spans 14 amino acids. Germline V gene lookup returns CDR1 SGHTA and CDR2 FQGNSA. Study outcomes and limitations: Spiked Jurkat TCR RNA equivalent to one cell reportedly surfaced among roughly 1 million naive cells. In naive cells, under 1% of molecules belonged to clones above 20 RNA copies, against over 97% in effector cells. Because of identical TCR molecules sharing a barcode, sizes of highly expanded clones could be underestimated.

MiXCR, run by TCRdb on the PCR reads, gives a single entry per CDR3 protein. The table has about 640,000 distinct CDR3 sequences, just under 20% seen once. Material for sequencing was naive CD8+ T cells from blood, with Jurkat cell RNA spiked in. Subset denoted: FACS-sorted CD8+CD4-CCR7+CD45RA+ naive T cells. This clonotype was obtained from a human donor in good health. Some libraries in this study had Jurkat cell RNA spiked in. The chain links TRBV7-2 to TRBJ2-1; D unresolved. The DNA of the CDR3 is TGTGCCAGCAGCTTCTATAGCTCCTACAATGAGCAGTTCTTC. This translates into CASSFYSSYNEQFF.